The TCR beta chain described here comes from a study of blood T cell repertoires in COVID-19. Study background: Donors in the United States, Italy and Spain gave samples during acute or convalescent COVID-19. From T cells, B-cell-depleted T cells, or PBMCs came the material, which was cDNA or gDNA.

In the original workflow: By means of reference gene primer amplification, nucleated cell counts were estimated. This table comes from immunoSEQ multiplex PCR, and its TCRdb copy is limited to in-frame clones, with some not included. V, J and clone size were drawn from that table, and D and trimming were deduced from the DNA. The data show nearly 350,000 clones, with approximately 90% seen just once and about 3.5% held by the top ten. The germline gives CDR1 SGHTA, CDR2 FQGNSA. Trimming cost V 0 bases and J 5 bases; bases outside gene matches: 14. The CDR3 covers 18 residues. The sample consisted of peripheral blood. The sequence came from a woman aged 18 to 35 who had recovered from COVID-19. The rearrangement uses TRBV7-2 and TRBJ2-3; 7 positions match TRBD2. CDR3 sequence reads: CASSLAAGSGRWGDTQYF. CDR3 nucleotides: TGTGCCAGCAGCTTAGCGGCGGGTTCCGGGAGGTGGGGAGATACGCAGTATTTT.